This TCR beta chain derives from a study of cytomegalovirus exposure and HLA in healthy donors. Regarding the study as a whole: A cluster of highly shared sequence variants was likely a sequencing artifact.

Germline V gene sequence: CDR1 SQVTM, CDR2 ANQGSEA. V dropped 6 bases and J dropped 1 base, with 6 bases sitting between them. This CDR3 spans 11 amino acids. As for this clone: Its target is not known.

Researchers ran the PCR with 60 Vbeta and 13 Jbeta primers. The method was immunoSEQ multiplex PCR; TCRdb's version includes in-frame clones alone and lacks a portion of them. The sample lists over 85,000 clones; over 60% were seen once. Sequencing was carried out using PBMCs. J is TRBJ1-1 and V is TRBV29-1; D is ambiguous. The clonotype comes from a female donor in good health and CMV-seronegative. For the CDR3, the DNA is TGCAGCGTACAAAGGAACACTGAAGCTTTCTTT. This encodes CSVQRNTEAFF.